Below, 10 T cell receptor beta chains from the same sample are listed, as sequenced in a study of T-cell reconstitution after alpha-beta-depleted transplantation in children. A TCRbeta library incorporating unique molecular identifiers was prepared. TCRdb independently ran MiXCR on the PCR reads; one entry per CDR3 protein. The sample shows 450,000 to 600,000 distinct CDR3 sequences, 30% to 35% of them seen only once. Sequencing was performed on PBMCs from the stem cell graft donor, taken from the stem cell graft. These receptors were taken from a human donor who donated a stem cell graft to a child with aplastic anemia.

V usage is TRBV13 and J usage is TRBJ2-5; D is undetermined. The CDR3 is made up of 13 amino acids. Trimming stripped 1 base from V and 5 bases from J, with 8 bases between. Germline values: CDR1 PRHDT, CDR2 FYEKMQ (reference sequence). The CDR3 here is CASSLEGQETQYF. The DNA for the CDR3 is TGTGCCAGCAGCTTAGAAGGGCAGGAGACCCAGTACTTC. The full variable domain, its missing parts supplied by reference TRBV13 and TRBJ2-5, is AAGVIQSPRHLIKEKRETATLKCYPIPRHDTVYWYQQGPGQDPQFLISFYEKMQSDKGSIPDRFSAQQFSDYHSELNMSSLELGDSALYFCASSLEGQETQYFGPGTRLLVL.

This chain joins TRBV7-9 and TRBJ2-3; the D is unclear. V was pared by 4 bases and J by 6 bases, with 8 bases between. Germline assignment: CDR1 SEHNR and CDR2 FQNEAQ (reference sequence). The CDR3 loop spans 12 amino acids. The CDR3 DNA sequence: TGTGCCAGCAGCTCCGCGGAGGATACGCAGTATTTT. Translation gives CASSSAEDTQYF.

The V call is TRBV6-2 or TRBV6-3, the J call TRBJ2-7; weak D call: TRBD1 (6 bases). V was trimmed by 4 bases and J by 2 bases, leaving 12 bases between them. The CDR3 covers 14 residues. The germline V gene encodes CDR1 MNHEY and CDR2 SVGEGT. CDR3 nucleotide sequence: TGTGCCAGCAGTTTGGGGACACCTACCTACGAGCAGTACTTC. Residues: CASSLGTPTYEQYF.

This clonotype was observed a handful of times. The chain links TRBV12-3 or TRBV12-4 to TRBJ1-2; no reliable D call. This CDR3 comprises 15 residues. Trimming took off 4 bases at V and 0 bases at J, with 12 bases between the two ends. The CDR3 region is CASSSSTSANYGYTF. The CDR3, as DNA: TGTGCCAGCAGTTCATCGACAAGCGCTAACTATGGCTACACCTTC.

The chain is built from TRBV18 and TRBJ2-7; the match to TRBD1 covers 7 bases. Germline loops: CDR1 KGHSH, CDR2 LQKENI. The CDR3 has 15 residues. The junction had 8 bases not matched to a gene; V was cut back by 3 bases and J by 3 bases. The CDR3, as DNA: TGTGCCAGCTCACCGATTCGCGACAGGGACTACGAGCAGTACTTC. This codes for CASSPIRDRDYEQYF.

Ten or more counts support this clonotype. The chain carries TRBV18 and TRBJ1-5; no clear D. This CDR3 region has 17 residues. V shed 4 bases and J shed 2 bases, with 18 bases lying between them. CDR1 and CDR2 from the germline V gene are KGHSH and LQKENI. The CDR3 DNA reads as TGTGCCAGCTCACTGAATTCCTTCGGGTCGGGCAATCAGCCCCAGCATTTT. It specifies CASSLNSFGSGNQPQHF.

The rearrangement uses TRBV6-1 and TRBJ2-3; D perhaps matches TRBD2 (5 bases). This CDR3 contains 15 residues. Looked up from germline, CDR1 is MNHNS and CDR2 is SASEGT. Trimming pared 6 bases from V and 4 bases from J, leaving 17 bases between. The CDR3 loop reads CASSHPGGGPDTQYF. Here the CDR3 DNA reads TGTGCCAGCAGCCATCCTGGAGGTGGTCCAGATACGCAGTATTTT.

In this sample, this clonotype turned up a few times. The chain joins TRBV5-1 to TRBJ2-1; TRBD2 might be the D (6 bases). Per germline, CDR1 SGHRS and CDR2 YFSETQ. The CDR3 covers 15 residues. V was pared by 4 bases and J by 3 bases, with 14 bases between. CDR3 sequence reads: CASSLNSGRYNEQFF. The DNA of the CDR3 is TGCGCCAGCAGCCTGAATAGCGGACGCTACAATGAGCAGTTCTTC.

CDR3 nucleotide sequence: TGCGCCAGCAGTGAGATCCCGAATTCCGCTGAAGCTTTCTTT. Protein: CASSEIPNSAEAFF. This chain links TRBV10-2 with TRBJ1-1; D unclear. Trimming took off 2 bases at V and 6 bases at J, with 13 bases between the two ends. This CDR3 has 14 amino acids. Per germline, CDR1 WSHSY and CDR2 SAAADI.

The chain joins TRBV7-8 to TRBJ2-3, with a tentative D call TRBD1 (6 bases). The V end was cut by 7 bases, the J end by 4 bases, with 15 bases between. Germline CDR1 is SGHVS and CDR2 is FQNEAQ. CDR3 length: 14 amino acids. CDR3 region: CASTHRVSSDTQYF. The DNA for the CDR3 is TGTGCCAGCACCCACAGGGTGAGCTCAGATACGCAGTATTTT.